The clone carrying this T cell receptor beta chain occurred once. The antigen is unknown. The entry originates in a study of PD-1 blockade in classical Hodgkin lymphoma. Regarding the study as a whole: What drove the repertoire differences, possibly disease activity or prior therapy, has not been defined. Significant TCR diversity gains by C4D1 occurred in CD4+ but not CD8+ cells.

Germline values: CDR1 SGHRS, CDR2 YFSETQ. V shed 0 bases and J shed 8 bases, with 12 bases lying between them. The CDR3 length is 15 residues. The sample's time point: cycle 4 day 1 (C4D1), after less than 7 weeks of nivolumab. Each patient experienced a relapse that followed autologous stem cell transplantation, and brentuximab vedotin exposure varied. Method: immunoSEQ multiplex PCR; TCRdb's copy keeps in-frame clones and lacks some. The repertoire includes over 85,000 clones, 90% of them detected once, and approximately 2.9% sits in the top ten. The material sequenced was peripheral blood mononuclear cells (PBMCs), taken before the fourth cycle of nivolumab. The chain links TRBV5-1 to TRBJ1-6; no reliable D call. The receptor was derived from a human donor with classical Hodgkin lymphoma. The chain's CDR3 is CASSLAIAGDSPLHF. In nucleotides, the CDR3 is TGCGCCAGCAGCTTGGCCATTGCCGGGGATTCACCCCTCCACTTT.